The TCR beta chain under discussion was sequenced for a study of control samples from healthy donors and cancer patients (dated by TCRdb to about 2020). Libraries were built with the immunoSEQ multiplex PCR assay. TCRdb holds this immuneACCESS table with in-frame rearrangements only. Some clones are missing; in checked studies, unresolved V genes explain under half, and the rest has no known cause. Recorded for this sample are some 150,000 clones; 91% of them occurred a single time. Of the sample, approximately 1.4% falls within the top ten clones. This clone was found once. Its binding antigen is unknown. The record has no base qualities; no much larger clone is one base away. Material: blood. This TCR derives from a woman in her twenties or thirties in good health.

The nucleotide sequence is TGTGCCAGCAGCCGTGACAGGGTTACTGAAGCTTTCTTT. The translation is CASSRDRVTEAFF. Here the chain combines TRBV14 and TRBJ1-1; 7 nucleotides in the junction match TRBD1. For this chain, trimming is 4 bases at the V end and 5 bases at the J end, and the number of junction bases without a gene match is 4. CDR1 and CDR2 were assigned from the germline V gene as SGHDN and FVKESK. The CDR3 numbers 13 residues from cysteine through phenylalanine. Only the CDR3 part of the read is kept: 39 bases, read in frame from the first base.